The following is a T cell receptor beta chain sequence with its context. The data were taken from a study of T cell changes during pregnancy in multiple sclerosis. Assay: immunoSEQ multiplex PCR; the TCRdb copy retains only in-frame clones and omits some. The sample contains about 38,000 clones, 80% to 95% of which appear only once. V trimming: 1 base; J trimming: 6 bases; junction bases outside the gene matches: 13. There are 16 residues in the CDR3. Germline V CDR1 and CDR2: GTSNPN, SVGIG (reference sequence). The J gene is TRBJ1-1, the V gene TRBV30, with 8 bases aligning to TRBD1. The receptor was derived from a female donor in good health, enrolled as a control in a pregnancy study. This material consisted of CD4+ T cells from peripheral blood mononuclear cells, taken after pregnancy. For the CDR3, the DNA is TGTGCCTGGAGTGAACCAAGGGGACAGGCCCTTCCTGAAGCTTTCTTT. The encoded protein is CAWSEPRGQALPEAFF.